This entry lists 3 T cell receptor beta chains sequenced from one sample in a study of T cell responses to AZD1222 COVID-19 vaccine. The data were produced by immunoSEQ multiplex PCR, yet TCRdb's version contains in-frame clones alone and is incomplete. The sample holds roughly 100,000 clones, roughly nine tenths seen once. The sequenced sample was peripheral blood, obtained on day 0 of AZD1222 vaccination. These receptors all stem from an adult in good health.

The chain has TRBV7-3 and TRBJ2-1, with 9 bases lining up with TRBD2. The ends lost 5 bases at V and 3 bases at J; junction bases unmatched: 5. Germline-derived CDR1 and CDR2 are SGHTA and FQGTGA. The length of the CDR3 is 15 residues. The CDR3 here is CASSLASGNYNEQFF. CDR3 bases: TGTGCCAGCAGCCTCGCTAGCGGGAACTACAATGAGCAGTTCTTC.

The chain carries TRBV6-5 and TRBJ1-5, with D tentatively TRBD1 (5 bases). The germline V gene encodes CDR1 MNHEY and CDR2 SVGAGI. V lost 7 bases, J lost 0 bases, and 13 bases lay in between. The CDR3 has 15 residues. The CDR3 region has the DNA TGTGCCAGCATCCAGGGAAAGGATAGCAATCAGCCCCAGCATTTT. Its translation is CASIQGKDSNQPQHF.

V is TRBV27 and J is TRBJ2-2; 9 bases match TRBD2. The CDR3 totals 17 residues. CDR1 is MNHEY, CDR2 SMNVEV, per germline (reference sequence). Trimming removed 0 bases from V and 0 bases from J; junction bases left unmatched: 2. Here the CDR3 reads CASSLSRTSANTGELFF. DNA of the CDR3: TGTGCCAGCAGTTTATCGAGGACTAGCGCGAACACCGGGGAGCTGTTTTTT.